This TCR beta chain is drawn from a study of blood T cell repertoires in COVID-19. Repertoires were generated with immunoSEQ multiplex PCR, while TCRdb's copy carries only in-frame clones and drops some. The table includes 340,000 or so clones, around 86% detected once. This clone was observed once. Germline CDR1 is MDHEN and CDR2 is SYDVKM. Trimming took 5 bases from V and 3 from J, leaving 17 bases between them. This CDR3 comprises 15 residues. Membership in each cohort depended on participant-reported clinical history. The source is a woman in her 40s with acute COVID-19. The rearrangement uses TRBV28 and TRBJ2-7; perhaps TRBD2 as D (6 bases). Sequenced input: PBMCs or T cells enriched from blood (not recorded which). The CDR3 bases are TGTGCCAGCAGTCCCGCTGGGGACTTTTACTACGAGCAGTACTTC. Protein: CASSPAGDFYYEQYF. Based on the CDR3 plus reference TRBV28 and TRBJ2-7, the full variable domain is DVKVTQSSRYLVKRTGEKVFLECVQDMDHENMFWYRQDPGLGLRLIYFSYDVKMKEKGDIPEGYSVSREKKERFSLILESASTNQTSMYLCASSPAGDFYYEQYFGPGTRLTVT.